This TCR beta chain comes out of a study of blood T cell repertoires in COVID-19. About the research overall: Specimens from acute and convalescent COVID-19 originated in the United States, Italy and Spain. PBMCs, B-cell-depleted T cells, or T cells were the source of the cDNA or gDNA that made up the material.

Germline CDR1 reads MGHRA; CDR2 reads YSYEKL. The V segment lost 1 base and the J segment 7 bases; nucleotides outside the gene matches: 3. The CDR3 is made up of 15 amino acids. Original methodology: From reference gene primer amplification, estimates of nucleated cell counts were derived. Assay: immunoSEQ multiplex PCR; the TCRdb copy retains only in-frame clones and omits some. That table supplies the V and J calls and clone size; D and trimming were determined from the DNA. The table has about 240,000 clones, 83% seen once; the top ten hold roughly 5.5%. The rearrangement uses TRBV4-1 and TRBJ1-6, with 8 bases that match TRBD1. Source material: peripheral blood. The clonotype comes from a human donor in a cohort sampled during active COVID-19. CDR3 sequence (DNA): TGCGCCAGCAGCCAAGGAACAGGGGGAAATTCACCCCTCCACTTT. It yields the protein CASSQGTGGNSPLHF.